This T cell receptor beta chain was captured in a study of chemoradiotherapy in HPV16-positive cancers. Background on the study: Candidate HPV-specific T-cell clones and common TCR motifs came from functional assays in two HPV16-positive patients. General study points: During treatment, candidate HPV-specific clones and E7-related motifs expanded in tumor. In HPV16-positive patients, HPV-responsive T-cell expansion tracked better recurrence-free survival.

On this clone itself: The antigen remains unidentified.

TCRdb's table, derived via immunoSEQ multiplex PCR, lists solely in-frame clones and lacks some. Among 6,000 to 6,500 clones listed, roughly 73% were seen once. V gave up 1 base and J gave up 4 bases, with 14 bases separating them. Looked up from germline, CDR1 is SGHVS and CDR2 is FQNEAQ. CDR3 length: 16 residues. The clonotype comes from a human donor with HPV-associated anogenital cancer. The sample in question was tumor tissue, obtained from a patient who underwent chemoradiotherapy. The chain uses TRBV7-8 and TRBJ1-5, with unresolved D. CDR3 sequence (DNA): TGTGCCAGCAGCTTAGGCTCCCCGGTTTGGAATCAGCCCCAGCATTTT. Its protein product is CASSLGSPVWNQPQHF.